A selection of T cell receptor beta chains follows, all from one sample in a study of regulatory T cells in long-lasting Graves disease. TCRdb called the multiplex PCR reads again in MiXCR, with one record for every CDR3 protein. The sample gives around 460,000 distinct CDR3 sequences, about 20% of which show up once; under 15% is in the top ten. This material consisted of peripheral blood mononuclear cells (PBMCs), taken when the disease was refractory, from a patient treated with antithyroid drugs. These receptors all stem from a female donor with Graves disease. Each CDR3 is given with its conserved first and last residue. A D gene is named only where the DNA matches it firmly. Not every row has a clone size; where given, it reads once, few, many or a size class.

D gene: TRBD1
V gene: TRBV7-9
J gene: TRBJ1-2
clone size: many
CDR3 DNA: TGTGCCAGCAGCTTTCGGACAGGGGACTATGGCTACACCTTC
CDR3 protein: CASSFRTGDYGYTF

D gene: TRBD1
V gene: TRBV2
J gene: TRBJ1-1
clone size: many
CDR3 DNA: TGTGCCAGCAGGAGGACAGGGGAAACTGAAGCTTTCTTT
CDR3 protein: CASRRTGETEAFF

D gene: NA
V gene: TRBV18
J gene: TRBJ1-2
clone size: few
CDR3 DNA: TGTGCCAGCTCACCTTCGGACGGATTCTATGGCTACACCTTC
CDR3 protein: CASSPSDGFYGYTF

D gene: NA
V gene: TRBV4-1
J gene: TRBJ2-5
clone size: NA
CDR3 DNA: TGCGCCAGCAGCCAAGAGGGGGACGGTTTGTACCAAGAGACCCAGTACTTC
CDR3 protein: CASSQEGDGLYQETQYF

D gene: NA
V gene: TRBV5-1
J gene: TRBJ2-4
clone size: NA
CDR3 DNA: TGCGCCAGCAGACCTGACAGAATATTTGGCAAAAACATTCAGTACTTC
CDR3 protein: CASRPDRIFGKNIQYF

D gene: NA
V gene: TRBV28
J gene: TRBJ1-6
clone size: NA
CDR3 DNA: TGTGCCAGCTCACCATCGAGCGGGGGAGGGTCACCCCTCCACTTT
CDR3 protein: CASSPSSGGGSPLHF

D gene: NA
V gene: TRBV6-1
J gene: TRBJ1-1
clone size: many
CDR3 DNA: TGTGCCAGCAGTGCCAACAGGGATGGCACTGAAGCTTTCTTT
CDR3 protein: CASSANRDGTEAFF

D gene: TRBD1
V gene: TRBV20-1
J gene: TRBJ1-2
clone size: many
CDR3 DNA: TGCAGTGCTAGGGGCAGGGGGAACTATGGCTACACCTTC
CDR3 protein: CSARGRGNYGYTF

D gene: NA
V gene: TRBV25-1
J gene: TRBJ1-2
clone size: NA
CDR3 DNA: TGTGCCAGCAGTGCGGGGTATAGCGGCTACACCTTC
CDR3 protein: CASSAGYSGYTF

D gene: NA
V gene: TRBV5-1
J gene: TRBJ1-1
clone size: NA
CDR3 DNA: TGCGCCAGTAGACCGGGGGTGGGGCGAAGGACTGAAGCTTTCTTT
CDR3 protein: CASRPGVGRRTEAFF

D gene: NA
V gene: TRBV6-1
J gene: TRBJ2-7
clone size: NA
CDR3 DNA: TGTGCCAGCAGGGGCCCCGGACAGTTTTCCTACGAGCAGTACTTC
CDR3 protein: CASRGPGQFSYEQYF